These 15 T cell receptor beta chains came from one sample sequenced in a study of CD8+CD57+ T cells in acquired aplastic anemia. By flow cytometry, patients selected for sequencing had shown an expansion of CD8+CD57+ cells. It was genomic DNA that served as the template for profiling TCR beta VDJ and CDR3. TCRdb reanalysed the reads using MiXCR and keeps one entry per CDR3 protein. The sample records 270,000 or so distinct CDR3 sequences, 70% to 85% being singletons. The specimen was sorted CD4+, CD8+, or CD8+CD57+ T cells (not recorded which) from PBMCs. Every receptor here comes from a human donor with aplastic anemia.

With respect to this clonotype: An end of the junction does not agree with germline; a read error may underlie this. This sequence joins TRBV7-8 and TRBJ1-6; D gene unclear. Germline V gene sequence: CDR1 SGHVS, CDR2 FQNEAQ. The CDR3 runs 14 residues. DNA of the CDR3: TGTGCCAGCAGCTTGTATCAGAATGATTCAACCCTCCACTTT. It translates to CASSLYQNDSTLHF. The complete variable domain, with remaining parts taken from reference TRBV7-8 and TRBJ1-6, reads GAGVSQSPRYKVAKRGQDVALRCDPISGHVSLFWYQQALGQGPEFLTYFQNEAQLDKSGLPSDRFFAERPEGSVSTLKIQRTQQEDSAVYLCASSLYQNDSTLHFGNGTRLTVT.

V gene TRBV7-9 combines with J gene TRBJ1-1; 7 nucleotides agree with TRBD1. V shed 6 bases and J 14 bases; nucleotides not matched to a gene: 21. The CDR3 loop spans 15 amino acids. Germline V lookup: CDR1 SEHNR, CDR2 FQNEAQ (reference sequence). The CDR3 nucleotides are TGTGCCAGCAGTCGCACCGGGACAGAAAGAATCCTTGGCTTCTTT. This codes for CASSRTGTERILGFF.

The V gene is TRBV5-6, the J gene TRBJ2-7; D is unresolved. Germline V gene sequence: CDR1 SGHDT, CDR2 YYEEEE. V was shortened by 0 bases and J by 2 bases, with 6 bases between the two germline ends. This CDR3 has 13 amino acids. CDR3 loop: CASSLEAAYEQYF. The CDR3 coding sequence is TGTGCCAGCAGCTTGGAGGCGGCCTACGAGCAGTACTTC.

The chain couples TRBV7-3 to TRBJ2-7; the D gene is possibly TRBD1 (6 bases). Germline CDR1 is SGHTA and CDR2 is FQGTGA. V lost 2 bases and J 4 bases, leaving 24 bases between the germline ends. This CDR3 region has 18 residues. In nucleotides, the CDR3 is TGTGCCAGCAGCTTACACCCAGGGGCAAAAGACCTTCAGTACGAGCAGTACGTC. This translates into CASSLHPGAKDLQYEQYV.

This clonotype was picked up a small number of times. The chain links TRBV7-2 to TRBJ2-7; D might be TRBD2 (6 bases). The CDR3 is 14 amino acids. The germline gives CDR1 SGHTA, CDR2 FQGNSA. As DNA, the CDR3 is TGTGCCAGCAGCTTAGCGGGGGGACGCGACACGCAGTATGTC. It yields the protein CASSLAGGRDTQYV.

This clonotype was seen a few times. Here the CDR3 reads CASSRPGLGVGEQFF. As DNA, the CDR3 is TGTGCCAGTAGCCGACCGGGACTAGGGGTGGGGGAGCAGTTCTTC. The genes are TRBV19 and TRBJ2-1; TRBD2 aligns across 8 bases. CDR3 length equals 15 residues. With V trimmed by 6 bases and J by 10 bases, 14 bases remained unmatched. Germline values: CDR1 LNHDA, CDR2 SQIVND (reference sequence).

As concerns this clonotype: Since no conserved phenylalanine or tryptophan closes the CDR3, a read error is the likely cause. It is unclear where the CDR3 begins or ends on the DNA, so no DNA is shown, and the CDR3 is as TCRdb lists it. The chain carries TRBV7-9 and TRBJ2-2; the DNA was not compared with TRBD1, the D call given in the table. Germline CDR1 SEHNR, CDR2 FQNEAQ (reference sequence). The CDR3 is 12 residues long, counting both termini. The CDR3 protein is CASSIGGPATSD.

Details on this clonotype: The CDR3 does not end in the conserved phenylalanine or tryptophan, so this is likely a read error. No DNA is shown, since the ends of the CDR3 on it are uncertain; the CDR3 is the one TCRdb lists. The chain employs TRBV7-6 and TRBJ2-3. The CDR3 numbers 12 amino acids, ends counted. Germline V gives CDR1 SGHVS, CDR2 FNYEAQ. CDR3 sequence: CASSVGSDKQHL.

By share of the sample, this clonotype is medium-sized. The chain has TRBV19 and TRBJ2-1; no clear D. Germline-derived CDR1 and CDR2 are LNHDA and SQIVND (reference sequence). The V end lost 5 bases, the J end lost 9 bases, and 14 bases lay between the germline ends. The CDR3 is 13 residues long. This chain's CDR3 is CASSPSWDGEQFF. CDR3 nucleotides: TGTGCCAGTAGTCCTTCATGGGATGGTGAGCAGTTCTTC.

This clonotype was seen repeatedly, ten times or more. This sequence joins TRBV6-4 and TRBJ2-6; unclear D gene. V lost 1 base to trimming and J lost 4 bases, with 5 bases between them. Germline CDR1 MRHNA, CDR2 SNTAGT. The CDR3 extends over 14 amino acids. The CDR3, as DNA: TGTGCCAGCAGTGACTTTGAGGGGGCCAACGTCCTGACTTTC. Protein sequence: CASSDFEGANVLTF.

This clonotype was observed at least ten times. V usage is TRBV7-6 and J usage is TRBJ2-6; the D is unclear. The V end lost 0 bases, the J end lost 4 bases, and 10 bases lay between the germline ends. The germline V gene has CDR1 SGHVS and CDR2 FNYEAQ. There are 16 residues in the CDR3. The chain's CDR3 is CASSLASIGGANVLTF. The CDR3 DNA follows: TGTGCCAGCAGCTTAGCCTCCATCGGGGGGGCCAACGTCCTGACTTTC.

This clonotype occurred many times. J is TRBJ2-1 and V is TRBV27, with no clear D. Trimming took off 0 bases at V and 8 bases at J, with 8 bases between the two ends. This CDR3 spans 13 amino acids. From germline, CDR1 is MNHEY and CDR2 SMNVEV (reference sequence). The CDR3 reads CASSLSVWDEQFF. In nucleotides, the CDR3 is TGTGCCAGCAGTTTATCCGTTTGGGATGAGCAGTTCTTC.

The V call is TRBV20-1, the J call TRBJ2-2, with D unresolved. CDR3 length equals 14 residues. CDR1 DFQATT and CDR2 SNEGSKA come from the germline V gene (reference sequence). Trimming took 6 bases from V and 9 from J, leaving 20 bases between them. The CDR3 region is CSAELLWNSWELFF. CDR3 DNA: TGCAGTGCCGAACTGTTGTGGAACTCCTGGGAGCTGTTTTTT.

On this clonotype: The missing conserved phenylalanine or tryptophan at the end of this CDR3 makes a read error likely. Because the CDR3's place on the DNA is in doubt, the DNA is left out and the CDR3 is given as listed by TCRdb. The chain links TRBV2 to TRBJ1-5; the table gives TRBD1 as D, unverified against the DNA. The CDR3 has 15 amino acids, counting both end residues. Germline V lookup: CDR1 SNHLY, CDR2 FYNNEI. The CDR3 region is CASSDGGIHEQSFGS.

The CDR3 nucleotides read TGTGCCATCAGACCGGGACAGAACACTGAAGCTTTCTTT. It codes for CAIRPGQNTEAFF. The genes are TRBV10-3 and TRBJ1-1; possibly TRBD1 for D (6 bases). The CDR3 runs to 13 residues. The V gene's germline CDR1 is ENHRY and CDR2 SYGVKD. Trimming stripped 6 bases from V and 1 base from J, with 9 bases between.